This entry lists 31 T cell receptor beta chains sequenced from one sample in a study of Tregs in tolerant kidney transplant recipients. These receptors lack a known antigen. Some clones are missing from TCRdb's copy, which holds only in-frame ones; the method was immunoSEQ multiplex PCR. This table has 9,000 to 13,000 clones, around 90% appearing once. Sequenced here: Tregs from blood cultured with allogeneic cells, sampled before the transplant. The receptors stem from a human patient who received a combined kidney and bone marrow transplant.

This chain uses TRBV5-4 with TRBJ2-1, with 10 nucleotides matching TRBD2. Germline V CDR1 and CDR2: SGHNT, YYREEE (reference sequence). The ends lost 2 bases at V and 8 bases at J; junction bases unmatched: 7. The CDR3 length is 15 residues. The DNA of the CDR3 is TGTGCCAGCAGCTTTAACCTAGCGGGAGACTATGAGCAGTTCTTC. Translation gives CASSFNLAGDYEQFF.

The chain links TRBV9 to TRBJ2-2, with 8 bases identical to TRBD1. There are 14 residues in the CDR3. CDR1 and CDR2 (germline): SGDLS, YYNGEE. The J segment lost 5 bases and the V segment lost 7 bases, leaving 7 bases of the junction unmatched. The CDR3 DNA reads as TGTGCCAGCCGTTGGACAGGGCTAACCGGGGAGCTGTTTTTT. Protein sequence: CASRWTGLTGELFF. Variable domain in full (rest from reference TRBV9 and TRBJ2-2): DSGVTQTPKHLITATGQRVTLRCSPRSGDLSVYWYQQSLDQGLQFLIQYYNGEERAKGNILERFSAQQFPDLHSELNLSSLELGDSALYFCASRWTGLTGELFFGEGSRLTVL.

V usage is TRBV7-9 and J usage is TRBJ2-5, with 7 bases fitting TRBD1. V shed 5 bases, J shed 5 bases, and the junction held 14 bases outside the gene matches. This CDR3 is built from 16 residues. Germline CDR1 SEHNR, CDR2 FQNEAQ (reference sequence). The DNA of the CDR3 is TGTGCCAGCAGCACCAAAAGAGAAAGGGGGCTGGAGACCCAGTACTTC. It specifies CASSTKRERGLETQYF.

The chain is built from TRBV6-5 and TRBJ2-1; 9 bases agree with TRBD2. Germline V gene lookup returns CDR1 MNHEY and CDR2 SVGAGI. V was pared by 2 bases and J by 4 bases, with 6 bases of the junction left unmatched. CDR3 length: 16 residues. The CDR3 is CASSYKGGRAYNEQFF. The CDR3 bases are TGTGCCAGCAGTTACAAGGGCGGGAGGGCATACAATGAGCAGTTCTTC.

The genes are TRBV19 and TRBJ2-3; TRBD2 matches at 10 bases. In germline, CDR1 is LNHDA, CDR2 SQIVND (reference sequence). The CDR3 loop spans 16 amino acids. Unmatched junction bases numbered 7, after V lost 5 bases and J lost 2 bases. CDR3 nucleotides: TGTGCCAGTAGTCGTCGACTAGCGGGTTCCACAGATACGCAGTATTTT. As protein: CASSRRLAGSTDTQYF.

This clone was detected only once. The CDR3 region has the DNA TGCGCCAGCAGCCGACAGGGGGACACTGAAGCTTTCTTT. Amino acids: CASSRQGDTEAFF. The V and J genes are TRBV5-1 and TRBJ1-1; 9 bases map to TRBD1. Germline values: CDR1 SGHRS, CDR2 YFSETQ. The V and J ends lost 4 bases and 3 bases, in that order; junction bases with no gene match: 1. This CDR3 comprises 13 residues.

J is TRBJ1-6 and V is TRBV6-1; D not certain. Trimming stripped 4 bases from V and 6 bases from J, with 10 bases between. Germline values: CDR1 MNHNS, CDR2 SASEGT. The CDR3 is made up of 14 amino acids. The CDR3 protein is CASSGQDLNSPLHF. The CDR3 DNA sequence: TGTGCCAGCAGTGGGCAGGACCTTAATTCACCCCTCCACTTT.

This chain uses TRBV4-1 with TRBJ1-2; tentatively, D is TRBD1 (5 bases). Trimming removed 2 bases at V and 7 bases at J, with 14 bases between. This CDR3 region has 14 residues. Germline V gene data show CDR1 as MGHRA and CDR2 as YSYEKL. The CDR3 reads CASSQMGLWVGYTF. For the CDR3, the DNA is TGCGCCAGCAGCCAAATGGGGCTGTGGGTTGGCTACACCTTC.

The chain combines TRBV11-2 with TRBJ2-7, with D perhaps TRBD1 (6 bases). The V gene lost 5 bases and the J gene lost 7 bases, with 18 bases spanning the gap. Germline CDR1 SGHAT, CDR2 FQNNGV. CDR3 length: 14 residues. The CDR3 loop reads CASSPRGWVREQYF. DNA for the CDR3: TGTGCCAGCAGCCCGAGGGGGTGGGTGAGAGAGCAGTACTTC.

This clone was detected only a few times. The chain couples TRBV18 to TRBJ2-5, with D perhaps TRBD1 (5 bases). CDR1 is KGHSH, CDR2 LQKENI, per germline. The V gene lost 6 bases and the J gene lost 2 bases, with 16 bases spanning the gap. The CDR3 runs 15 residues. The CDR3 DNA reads TGTGCCAGCTCCAAGCCGCCAGCAGGGCAAGAGACCCAGTACTTC. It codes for CASSKPPAGQETQYF.

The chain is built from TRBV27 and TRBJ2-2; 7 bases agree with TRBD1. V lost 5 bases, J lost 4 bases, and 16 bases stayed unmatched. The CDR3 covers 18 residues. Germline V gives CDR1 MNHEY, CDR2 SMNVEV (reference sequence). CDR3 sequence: CASSPGRQGIFFTGELFF. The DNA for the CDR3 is TGTGCCAGCAGTCCCGGCCGACAGGGTATTTTTTTCACCGGGGAGCTGTTTTTT.

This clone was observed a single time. CDR3 loop: CASSRDRHEKLFF. CDR3 in DNA: TGTGCCAGCAGCCGCGACCGACATGAAAAACTGTTTTTT. This chain links TRBV7-2 with TRBJ1-4; no definite D call. Trimming took off 5 bases at V and 6 bases at J, with 10 bases between the two ends. This CDR3 spans 13 amino acids. Germline CDR1 reads SGHTA; CDR2 reads FQGNSA.

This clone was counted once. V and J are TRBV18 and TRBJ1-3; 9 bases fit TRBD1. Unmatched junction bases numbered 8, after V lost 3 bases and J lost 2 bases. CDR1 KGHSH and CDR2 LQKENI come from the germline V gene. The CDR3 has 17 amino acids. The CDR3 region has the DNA TGTGCCAGCTCACCTTTGGGACAGGGCAAGGCTGGAAACACCATATATTTT. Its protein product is CASSPLGQGKAGNTIYF. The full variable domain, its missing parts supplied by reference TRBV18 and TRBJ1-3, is NAGVMQNPRHLVRRRGQEARLRCSPMKGHSHVYWYRQLPEEGLKFMVYLQKENIIDESGMPKERFSAEFPKEGPSILRIQQVVRGDSAAYFCASSPLGQGKAGNTIYFGEGSWLTVV.

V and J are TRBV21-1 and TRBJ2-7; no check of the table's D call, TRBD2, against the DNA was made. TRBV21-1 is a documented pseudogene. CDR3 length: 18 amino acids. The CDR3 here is CASIPFARLAVTSYEQYF. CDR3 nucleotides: TGTGCCAGCATTCCATTCGCCAGACTAGCGGTCACCTCCTACGAGCAGTACTTC.

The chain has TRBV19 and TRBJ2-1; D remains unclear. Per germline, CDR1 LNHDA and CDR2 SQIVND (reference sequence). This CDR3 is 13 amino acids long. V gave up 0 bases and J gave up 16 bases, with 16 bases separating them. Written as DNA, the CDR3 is TGTGCCAGTAGTATAGATCGGCAAAGGGATAGCTTCTTC. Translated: CASSIDRQRDSFF.

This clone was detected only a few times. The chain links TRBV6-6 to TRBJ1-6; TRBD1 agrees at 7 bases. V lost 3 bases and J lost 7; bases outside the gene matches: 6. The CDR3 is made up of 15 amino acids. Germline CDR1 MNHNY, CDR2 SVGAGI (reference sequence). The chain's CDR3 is CASSYSRDSNSPLHF. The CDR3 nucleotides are TGTGCCAGCAGTTATTCCCGGGACAGCAATTCACCCCTCCACTTT.

This CDR3 reads CSVGQGHGYTF. CDR3 in DNA: TGCAGCGTTGGACAGGGCCATGGCTACACCTTC. V gene TRBV29-1 combines with J gene TRBJ1-2, with 7 bases matching TRBD1. Germline trimming cut 4 bases from V and 6 bases from J; bases unmatched to any gene: 2. Germline V gene sequence: CDR1 SQVTM, CDR2 ANQGSEA. The CDR3 totals 11 residues.

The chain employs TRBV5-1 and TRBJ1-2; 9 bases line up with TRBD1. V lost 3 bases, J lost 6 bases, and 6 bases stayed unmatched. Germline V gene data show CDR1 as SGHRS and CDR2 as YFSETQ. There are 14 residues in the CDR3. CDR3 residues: CASSSNTGGHGYTF. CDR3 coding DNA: TGCGCCAGCAGCTCTAATACAGGGGGCCATGGCTACACCTTC.

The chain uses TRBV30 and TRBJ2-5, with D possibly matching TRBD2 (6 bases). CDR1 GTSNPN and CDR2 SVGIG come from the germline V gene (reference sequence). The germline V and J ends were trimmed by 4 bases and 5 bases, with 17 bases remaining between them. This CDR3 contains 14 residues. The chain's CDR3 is CAWTQLGLRETQYF. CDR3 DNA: TGTGCCTGGACGCAACTCGGACTACGGGAGACCCAGTACTTC.

CDR3 residues: CASRRDRGFGYTF. The CDR3 DNA reads as TGTGCCAGCAGACGAGACAGGGGCTTTGGCTACACCTTC. The chain recombines TRBV7-2 with TRBJ1-2, with 8 nucleotides matching TRBD1. With V trimmed by 6 bases and J by 7 bases, 7 bases remained unmatched. Germline CDR1 is SGHTA and CDR2 is FQGNSA. This CDR3 comprises 13 residues.

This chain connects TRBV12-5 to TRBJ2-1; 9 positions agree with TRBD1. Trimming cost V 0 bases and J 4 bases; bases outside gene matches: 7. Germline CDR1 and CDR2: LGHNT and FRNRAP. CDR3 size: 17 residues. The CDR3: CASGLVSRQGEYNEQFF. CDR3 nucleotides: TGTGCTAGTGGTTTGGTATCTCGACAGGGGGAATACAATGAGCAGTTCTTC.

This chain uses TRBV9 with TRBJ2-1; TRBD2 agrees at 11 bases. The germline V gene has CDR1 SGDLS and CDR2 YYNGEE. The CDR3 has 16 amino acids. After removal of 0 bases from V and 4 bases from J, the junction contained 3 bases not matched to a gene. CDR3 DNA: TGTGCCAGCAGCGTAGTAGCGGGGGGGCTATACAATGAGCAGTTCTTC. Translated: CASSVVAGGLYNEQFF.

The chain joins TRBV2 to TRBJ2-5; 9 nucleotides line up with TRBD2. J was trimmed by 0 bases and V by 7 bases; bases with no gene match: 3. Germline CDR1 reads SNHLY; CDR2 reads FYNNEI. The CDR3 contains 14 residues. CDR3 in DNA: TGTGCCAGCATCAGCGGGAGGTACCAAGAGACCCAGTACTTC. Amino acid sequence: CASISGRYQETQYF.

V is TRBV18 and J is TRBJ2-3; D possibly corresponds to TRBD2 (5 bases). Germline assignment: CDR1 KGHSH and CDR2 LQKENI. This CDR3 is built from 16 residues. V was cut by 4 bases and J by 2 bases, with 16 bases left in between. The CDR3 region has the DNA TGTGCCAGCTCACTTAACGAGCGGCCTACCACAGATACGCAGTATTTT. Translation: CASSLNERPTTDTQYF.

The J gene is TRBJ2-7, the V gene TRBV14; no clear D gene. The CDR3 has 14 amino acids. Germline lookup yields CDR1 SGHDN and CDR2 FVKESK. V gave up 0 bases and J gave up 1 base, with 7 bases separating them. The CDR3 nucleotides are TGTGCCAGCAGCCAAGATGCTTTATCCTACGAGCAGTACTTC. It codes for CASSQDALSYEQYF.

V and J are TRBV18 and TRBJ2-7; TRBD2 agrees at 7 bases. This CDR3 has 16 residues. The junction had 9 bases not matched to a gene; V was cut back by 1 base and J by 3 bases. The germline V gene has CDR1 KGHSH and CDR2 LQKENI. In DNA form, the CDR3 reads TGTGCCAGCTCACCACGGGCGCGGGAGTGGTTCTACGAGCAGTACTTC. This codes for CASSPRAREWFYEQYF.

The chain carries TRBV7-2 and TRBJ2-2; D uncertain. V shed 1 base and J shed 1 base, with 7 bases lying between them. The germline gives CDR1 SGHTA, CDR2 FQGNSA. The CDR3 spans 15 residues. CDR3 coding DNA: TGTGCCAGCAGCTTAGGACCAGTGAACACCGGGGAGCTGTTTTTT. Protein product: CASSLGPVNTGELFF.

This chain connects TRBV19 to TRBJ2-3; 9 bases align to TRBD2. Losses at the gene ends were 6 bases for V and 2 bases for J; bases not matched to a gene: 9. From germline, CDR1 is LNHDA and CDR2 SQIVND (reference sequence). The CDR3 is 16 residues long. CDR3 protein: CASRPFLAGLTDTQYF. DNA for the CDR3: TGTGCCAGTAGACCCTTTCTAGCGGGACTCACAGATACGCAGTATTTT.

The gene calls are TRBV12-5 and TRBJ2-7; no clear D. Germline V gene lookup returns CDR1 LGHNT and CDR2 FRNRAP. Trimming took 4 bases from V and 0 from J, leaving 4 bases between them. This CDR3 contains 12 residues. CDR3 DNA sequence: TGTGCTAGTGGTTACTCCTCCTACGAGCAGTACTTC. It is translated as CASGYSSYEQYF.

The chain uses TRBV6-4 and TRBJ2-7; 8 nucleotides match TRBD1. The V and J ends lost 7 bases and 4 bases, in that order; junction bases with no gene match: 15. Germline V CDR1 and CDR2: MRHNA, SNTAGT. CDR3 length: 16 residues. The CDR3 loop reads CASTILRDRLEYEQYF. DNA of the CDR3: TGTGCCAGCACCATTTTACGGGACAGGCTAGAATACGAGCAGTACTTC.

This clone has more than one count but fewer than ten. The CDR3 coding sequence is TGTGCCAGCAGGAACGAGGGGTCTGGAAACACCATATATTTT. The encoded protein is CASRNEGSGNTIYF. The rearrangement joins TRBV6-6 to TRBJ1-3; tentative D call: TRBD1 (5 bases). Trimming took off 6 bases at V and 1 base at J, with 10 bases between the two ends. Germline CDR1 is MNHNY and CDR2 is SVGAGI (reference sequence). The CDR3 is made up of 14 amino acids.